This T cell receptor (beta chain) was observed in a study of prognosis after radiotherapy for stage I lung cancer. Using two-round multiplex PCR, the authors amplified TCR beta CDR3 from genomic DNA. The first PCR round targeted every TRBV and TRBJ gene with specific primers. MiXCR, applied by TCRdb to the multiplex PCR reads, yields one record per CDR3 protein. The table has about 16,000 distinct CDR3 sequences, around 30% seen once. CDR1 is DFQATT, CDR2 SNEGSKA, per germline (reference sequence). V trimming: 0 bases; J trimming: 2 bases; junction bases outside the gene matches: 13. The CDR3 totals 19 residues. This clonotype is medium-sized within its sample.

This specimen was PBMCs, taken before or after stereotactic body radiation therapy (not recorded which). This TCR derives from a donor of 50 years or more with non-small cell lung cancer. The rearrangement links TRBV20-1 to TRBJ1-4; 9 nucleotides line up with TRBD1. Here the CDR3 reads CSARELPGQGGWTNEKLFF. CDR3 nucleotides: TGCAGTGCTAGAGAACTACCGGGACAGGGCGGGTGGACTAATGAAAAACTGTTTTTT.